This is a list of T cell receptor beta chains from one sample in a study of blood T cells in healthy people across ages. Using its own MiXCR run on the 5' RACE reads, TCRdb lists one record per CDR3 protein. The table lists fewer than 2,000,000 distinct CDR3 sequences, approximately 39% of them singletons. The specimen was blood. These receptors were collected from a human donor in good health. The CDR3 runs from the conserved cysteine through the conserved F or W. D genes are given only for firm matches. Expanded clones get a size class; other rows say once, few or many, or leave the size out.

j_gene: TRBJ1-5; d_gene: .; abundance: few; v_gene: TRBV6-2/TRBV6-3; len: 19; CDR3aa: CASSSSGQDPPYSNQPQHF; CDR3nt: TGTGCCAGCAGTTCGTCGGGGCAGGATCCTCCTTATAGCAATCAGCCCCAGCATTTT
j_gene: TRBJ2-7; d_gene: .; abundance: few; v_gene: TRBV7-2; len: 15; CDR3aa: CASSLEVGGYYEQYF; CDR3nt: TGTGCCAGCAGCTTAGAAGTGGGCGGGTACTACGAGCAGTACTTC
j_gene: TRBJ1-2; d_gene: .; abundance: few; v_gene: TRBV20-1; len: 17; CDR3aa: CSARDTQGTLVRYGYTF; CDR3nt: TGCAGTGCTAGAGATACGCAGGGGACCCTAGTTCGGTATGGCTACACCTTC
j_gene: TRBJ2-2; d_gene: TRBD2; abundance: .; v_gene: TRBV7-3; len: 17; CDR3aa: CASSSVGGAGDTGELFF; CDR3nt: TGTGCCAGCAGCTCCGTCGGGGGGGCCGGGGACACCGGGGAGCTGTTTTTT
j_gene: TRBJ2-5; d_gene: .; abundance: many; v_gene: TRBV5-1; len: 14; CDR3aa: CASSFGGVQETQYF; CDR3nt: TGCGCCAGCAGCTTCGGAGGGGTACAAGAGACCCAGTACTTC
j_gene: TRBJ1-2; d_gene: .; abundance: .; v_gene: TRBV12-3/TRBV12-4; len: 14; CDR3aa: CANSNLQGGYDYTF; CDR3nt: TGTGCCAACAGCAATCTTCAGGGAGGCTATGACTACACCTTC
j_gene: TRBJ2-2; d_gene: .; abundance: .; v_gene: TRBV6-1; len: 14; CDR3aa: CASSGGQNTGELFF; CDR3nt: TGTGCCAGCAGTGGGGGACAGAACACCGGGGAGCTGTTTTTT
j_gene: TRBJ2-3; d_gene: TRBD1; abundance: .; v_gene: TRBV9; len: 20; CDR3aa: CASSVASALTGAYGADTQYF; CDR3nt: TGTGCCAGCAGCGTAGCTTCCGCCTTAACAGGGGCCTATGGAGCAGATACGCAGTATTTT
j_gene: TRBJ2-3; d_gene: TRBD2; abundance: .; v_gene: TRBV5-1; len: 17; CDR3aa: CASSPGLGGGASDTQYF; CDR3nt: TGCGCCAGCAGTCCGGGCCTAGGCGGGGGGGCCTCAGATACGCAGTATTTT
j_gene: TRBJ2-3; d_gene: TRBD1; abundance: .; v_gene: TRBV25-1; len: 16; CDR3aa: CASSGGPGQGTDTQYF; CDR3nt: TGTGCCAGCAGTGGTGGACCGGGACAGGGAACCGACACGCAGTATTTT
j_gene: TRBJ2-1; d_gene: .; abundance: .; v_gene: TRBV20-1; len: 13; CDR3aa: CSAREVVLNEQFF; CDR3nt: TGCAGTGCTAGAGAAGTGGTCCTGAATGAGCAGTTCTTC
j_gene: TRBJ2-1; d_gene: .; abundance: .; v_gene: TRBV11-3; len: 13; CDR3aa: CASSLRWADEQFF; CDR3nt: TGTGCCAGCAGCCTAAGGTGGGCAGATGAGCAGTTCTTC
j_gene: TRBJ2-1; d_gene: TRBD1; abundance: few; v_gene: TRBV4-1; len: 16; CDR3aa: CASSQTGTGANNEQFF; CDR3nt: TGCGCCAGCAGCCAAACCGGGACAGGGGCGAACAATGAGCAGTTCTTC
j_gene: TRBJ2-7; d_gene: TRBD1; abundance: many; v_gene: TRBV7-6; len: 16; CDR3aa: CASSSQQGLDGYEQYF; CDR3nt: TGTGCCAGCAGCTCCCAACAGGGGTTAGACGGATACGAGCAGTACTTC
j_gene: TRBJ2-4; d_gene: .; abundance: .; v_gene: TRBV7-9; len: 13; CDR3aa: CASSEDPFSEQYF; CDR3nt: TGTGCCAGCAGCGAAGACCCCTTTAGTGAGCAGTACTTC
j_gene: TRBJ2-1; d_gene: .; abundance: few; v_gene: TRBV3-1; len: 14; CDR3aa: CASSQEGINNEQFF; CDR3nt: TGTGCCAGCAGCCAAGAGGGGATTAACAATGAGCAGTTCTTC
j_gene: TRBJ1-1; d_gene: .; abundance: .; v_gene: TRBV10-3; len: 15; CDR3aa: CAISEFIGTETQAFF; CDR3nt: TGTGCCATCAGTGAGTTTATTGGGACCGAGACTCAAGCTTTCTTT
j_gene: TRBJ1-2; d_gene: .; abundance: few; v_gene: TRBV29-1; len: 14; CDR3aa: CSVVLQGVGHGYTF; CDR3nt: TGCAGCGTTGTTTTACAGGGCGTGGGCCATGGCTACACCTTC
j_gene: TRBJ2-7; d_gene: .; abundance: few; v_gene: TRBV12-3/TRBV12-4; len: 13; CDR3aa: CASSPGWAYEQYF; CDR3nt: TGTGCCAGCAGCCCGGGTTGGGCCTACGAGCAGTACTTC
j_gene: TRBJ2-1; d_gene: .; abundance: few; v_gene: TRBV29-1; len: 13; CDR3aa: CSVARGDYNEQFF; CDR3nt: TGCAGCGTCGCGAGGGGAGACTACAATGAGCAGTTCTTC
j_gene: TRBJ2-7; d_gene: .; abundance: .; v_gene: TRBV7-2; len: 15; CDR3aa: CASSFAQGGSYEQYF; CDR3nt: TGTGCCAGCAGCTTTGCCCAAGGGGGCTCCTACGAGCAGTACTTC
j_gene: TRBJ2-1; d_gene: .; abundance: .; v_gene: TRBV15; len: 14; CDR3aa: CATSRSSQLSEQFF; CDR3nt: TGTGCCACCAGCAGATCGAGCCAACTGTCCGAGCAGTTCTTC
j_gene: TRBJ1-2; d_gene: TRBD1; abundance: .; v_gene: TRBV12-3/TRBV12-4; len: 15; CDR3aa: CASSTGQGTGKGYTF; CDR3nt: TGTGCCAGCAGTACGGGACAGGGGACGGGGAAGGGCTACACCTTC
j_gene: TRBJ1-4; d_gene: .; abundance: few; v_gene: TRBV7-2; len: 14; CDR3aa: CASSLALHDEKLFF; CDR3nt: TGTGCCAGCAGCTTAGCTTTACACGATGAAAAACTGTTTTTT
j_gene: TRBJ2-4; d_gene: TRBD1; abundance: .; v_gene: TRBV7-9; len: 15; CDR3aa: CASSKGQGNDWEQYF; CDR3nt: TGTGCCAGCAGCAAGGGACAGGGGAACGATTGGGAGCAGTACTTC
j_gene: TRBJ2-3; d_gene: .; abundance: .; v_gene: TRBV28; len: 15; CDR3aa: CASSLAVRAEDTQYF; CDR3nt: TGTGCCAGCAGTTTGGCTGTACGGGCCGAAGATACGCAGTATTTT
j_gene: TRBJ2-3; d_gene: TRBD2; abundance: few; v_gene: TRBV3-1; len: 16; CDR3aa: CASSTLAGVSTDTQYF; CDR3nt: TGTGCCAGCAGCACACTAGCGGGGGTGAGCACAGATACGCAGTATTTT
j_gene: TRBJ2-1; d_gene: TRBD1; abundance: .; v_gene: TRBV4-3; len: 16; CDR3aa: CTSSQGGTGVYNEQFF; CDR3nt: TGCACCAGCAGCCAAGGGGGGACAGGGGTCTACAATGAGCAGTTCTTC
j_gene: TRBJ1-1; d_gene: TRBD1; abundance: .; v_gene: TRBV6-5; len: 15; CDR3aa: CASSYRQGKNTEAFF; CDR3nt: TGTGCCAGCAGTTACCGACAGGGTAAGAACACTGAAGCTTTCTTT
j_gene: TRBJ1-2; d_gene: TRBD1; abundance: .; v_gene: TRBV7-9; len: 16; CDR3aa: CASSLPPGQGRDGYTF; CDR3nt: TGTGCCAGCAGCTTACCCCCGGGACAGGGAAGGGATGGCTACACCTTC
j_gene: TRBJ1-1; d_gene: .; abundance: few; v_gene: TRBV9; len: 14; CDR3aa: CASSAAGMNTEAFF; CDR3nt: TGTGCCAGCAGCGCGGCGGGGATGAACACTGAAGCTTTCTTT
j_gene: TRBJ1-1; d_gene: .; abundance: .; v_gene: TRBV18; len: 14; CDR3aa: CASSPAHHTTEAFF; CDR3nt: TGTGCCAGCTCGCCCGCGCACCATACCACTGAAGCTTTCTTT
j_gene: TRBJ1-5; d_gene: TRBD1; abundance: .; v_gene: TRBV6-2/TRBV6-3; len: 14; CDR3aa: CASRGTGVNQPQHF; CDR3nt: TGTGCCAGCAGGGGGACAGGGGTCAATCAGCCCCAGCATTTT
j_gene: TRBJ2-4; d_gene: TRBD1; abundance: few; v_gene: TRBV10-2; len: 13; CDR3aa: CASSGDRSDIQYF; CDR3nt: TGCGCCAGCAGCGGGGACAGGAGCGACATTCAGTACTTC
j_gene: TRBJ2-1; d_gene: .; abundance: few; v_gene: TRBV4-2; len: 16; CDR3aa: CASSQDASFTYNEQFF; CDR3nt: TGTGCCAGCAGCCAAGATGCTAGCTTTACCTACAATGAGCAGTTCTTC
j_gene: TRBJ2-1; d_gene: TRBD2; abundance: few; v_gene: TRBV12-3/TRBV12-4; len: 16; CDR3aa: CASSRSTSGGASEQFF; CDR3nt: TGTGCCAGCAGCCGATCAACTAGCGGGGGGGCGAGTGAGCAGTTCTTC
j_gene: TRBJ2-1; d_gene: TRBD2; abundance: .; v_gene: TRBV29-1; len: 15; CDR3aa: CSGDQGGGSYNEQFF; CDR3nt: TGCAGCGGCGACCAAGGCGGGGGCTCCTACAATGAGCAGTTCTTC
j_gene: TRBJ1-5; d_gene: .; abundance: few; v_gene: TRBV6-5; len: 14; CDR3aa: CASSYSTGIQPQHF; CDR3nt: TGTGCCAGCAGTTACTCTACAGGGATTCAGCCCCAGCATTTT
j_gene: TRBJ2-3; d_gene: TRBD1; abundance: few; v_gene: TRBV29-1; len: 13; CDR3aa: CSVQDTGVDTQYF; CDR3nt: TGCAGCGTTCAGGACACAGGGGTAGATACGCAGTATTTT
j_gene: TRBJ2-1; d_gene: .; abundance: .; v_gene: TRBV2; len: 15; CDR3aa: CASSSLAPAYNEQFF; CDR3nt: TGTGCCAGCAGTTCCTTAGCGCCCGCCTACAATGAGCAGTTCTTC
j_gene: TRBJ2-3; d_gene: .; abundance: .; v_gene: TRBV6-2/TRBV6-3; len: 14; CDR3aa: CASSYGGYTDTQYF; CDR3nt: TGTGCCAGCAGTTACGGCGGCTACACAGATACGCAGTATTTT
j_gene: TRBJ2-3; d_gene: .; abundance: few; v_gene: TRBV5-5; len: 15; CDR3aa: CASIPTFGSADTQYF; CDR3nt: TGTGCCAGCATCCCCACTTTTGGTTCGGCGGATACGCAGTATTTT
j_gene: TRBJ1-2; d_gene: TRBD1; abundance: .; v_gene: TRBV7-9; len: 16; CDR3aa: CASSPKTGGMSVGYTF; CDR3nt: TGTGCCAGCAGCCCTAAGACAGGGGGCATGTCAGTTGGCTACACCTTC
j_gene: TRBJ2-4; d_gene: .; abundance: .; v_gene: TRBV7-2; len: 18; CDR3aa: CASSVEIRKGPGKNIQYF; CDR3nt: TGTGCCAGCAGCGTAGAGATAAGGAAGGGGCCTGGCAAAAACATTCAGTACTTC
j_gene: TRBJ2-3; d_gene: TRBD1; abundance: once; v_gene: TRBV2; len: 16; CDR3aa: CASRRPGQEFPDTQYF; CDR3nt: TGTGCCAGCAGACGACCGGGACAGGAATTCCCAGATACGCAGTATTTT